The following is a T cell receptor beta chain sequence with its context. The target antigen is unknown. Extracted RNA was reverse transcribed, and the resulting cDNA served as sequencing template. Profiling relied on immunoSEQ multiplex PCR, and the TCRdb table lists in-frame clones only, not all of them. This table holds around 190,000 clones, over 60% found once. This record belongs to a study of CD8+ T cells in alopecia areata. Regarding the study as a whole: Within the top 100, expanded CD8+ clones significantly decreased with tofacitinib, as did scalp clonality.

Treatment indicated: oral pan-JAK inhibitor, 5-10 mg twice daily. The CDR3 totals 17 residues. Trimming took 4 bases from V and 0 from J, leaving 18 bases between them. The germline V gene encodes CDR1 KGHSH and CDR2 LQKENI. This TCR came from a human donor with alopecia areata. The V gene is TRBV18, the J gene TRBJ1-1; D remains unclear. Sequenced material: CD4+ T cells sorted from blood, taken at week 4, from a patient treated with tofacitinib. In nucleotides, the CDR3 is TGTGCCAGCTCACTCCGAGGCCAGACCTCCATGAACACTGAAGCTTTCTTT. Protein product: CASSLRGQTSMNTEAFF.